This entry features one TCR beta chain sequence. The record originates from a study of patients and donors after allogeneic stem cell transplantation. Each CDR3 protein gets one entry after TCRdb re-called the RT-PCR reads with MiXCR. The table includes 900,000 to 1,000,000 distinct CDR3 sequences, approximately 19% detected once. V lost 1 base, J lost 0 bases, and 10 bases lay in between. The CDR3 loop spans 17 amino acids. Germline CDR1 reads SNHLY; CDR2 reads FYNNEI. The sequence came from a human donor who was either an allogeneic HSCT recipient or a stem cell or donor lymphocyte infusion donor (not recorded which). It is not recorded whose cells these are; they may come from a transplant donor. The sequenced sample consisted of blood, either unsorted or a sorted T cell fraction (not recorded which). The chain carries TRBV2 and TRBJ2-6; D is perhaps TRBD1 (6 bases). CDR3: CASSEGTVASGANVLTF. The CDR3 bases are TGTGCCAGCAGTGAAGGGACAGTAGCCTCTGGGGCCAACGTCCTGACTTTC.